One sample yielded the 29 T cell receptor beta chains listed below, sequenced in a study of blood T cell repertoires in COVID-19. Sequencing used immunoSEQ multiplex PCR; TCRdb keeps in-frame clones, though not all of them. The sample contains 350,000 or so clones, around 88% of which appear only once. The sample taken for sequencing was peripheral blood. Receptor source: a woman in her 30s with COVID-19, enrolled during active disease.

This chain connects TRBV3-1 (or the pseudogene TRBV3-2) to TRBJ1-6, with D hard to call. V lost 6 bases and J lost 3, with 9 bases in between. The germline V gene has CDR1 LGHDT and CDR2 YNNKEL (reference sequence). The length of the CDR3 is 14 residues. The CDR3 region is CASSTMNYNSPLHF. For the CDR3, the DNA is TGTGCCAGCAGTACAATGAACTATAATTCACCCCTCCACTTT.

V and J are TRBV5-4 and TRBJ1-2, with D perhaps TRBD1 (6 bases). CDR3 size: 14 residues. Germline V lookup: CDR1 SGHNT, CDR2 YYREEE (reference sequence). V shed 2 bases and J shed 5 bases, with 13 bases lying between them. For the CDR3, the DNA is TGTGCCAGCAGCTTTGGGACAAGAAATTATGGCTACACCTTC. This sequence encodes CASSFGTRNYGYTF.

The sample holds one count of this clone. The genes are TRBV9 and TRBJ2-1; possibly TRBD1 for D (5 bases). Germline lookup yields CDR1 SGDLS and CDR2 YYNGEE. Trimming pared 4 bases from V and 0 bases from J, leaving 17 bases between. The CDR3 spans 17 residues. The CDR3 is CASSTQMGRNSYNEQFF. In DNA form, the CDR3 reads TGTGCCAGCAGCACGCAAATGGGGCGAAACTCCTACAATGAGCAGTTCTTC.

This clone occurred once. The sample has other DNA sequences that encode this CDR3 too. The rearrangement joins TRBV5-1 to TRBJ1-3; possibly TRBD1 for D (6 bases). Germline lookup yields CDR1 SGHRS and CDR2 YFSETQ. The CDR3 sequence is 13 residues long. Trimming took off 3 bases at V and 4 bases at J, with 8 bases between the two ends. CDR3 loop: CASSSGQGNTIYF. CDR3 sequence (DNA): TGCGCCAGCAGCTCCGGACAGGGAAACACCATATATTTT.

The CDR3 region has the DNA TGTGCCAGCAGCGTCCGGACTAGCGGGGGGCGGAATGAGCAGTTCTTC. Protein: CASSVRTSGGRNEQFF. The chain combines TRBV7-6 with TRBJ2-1; 14 nucleotides align to TRBD2. V trimming: 5 bases; J trimming: 7 bases; junction bases outside the gene matches: 7. From germline, CDR1 is SGHVS and CDR2 FNYEAQ. The CDR3 has 16 amino acids.

This clone came up once. J is TRBJ1-2 and V is TRBV5-6, with D tentatively TRBD1 (6 bases). The CDR3 extends over 14 amino acids. V lost 4 bases and J lost 7, with 17 bases in between. Per the germline V gene, CDR1 is SGHDT and CDR2 is YYEEEE. The CDR3 bases are TGTGCCAGCAGCAGGTCGGTGGGGGCGCTTGGCTACACCTTC. It encodes CASSRSVGALGYTF.

The V and J genes are TRBV19 and TRBJ1-5; TRBD1 aligns across 7 bases. The CDR3 runs to 17 residues. Germline V gene data show CDR1 as LNHDA and CDR2 as SQIVND (reference sequence). V trimming: 6 bases; J trimming: 0 bases; junction bases outside the gene matches: 11. In DNA form, the CDR3 reads TGTGCCAGTAGGAAACATACGACAGGGTATAGCAATCAGCCCCAGCATTTT. Its protein is CASRKHTTGYSNQPQHF.

The sample holds a few counts of this clone. In DNA, the CDR3 is TGTGCCAGCAGCTTAAGGACAGGGAGTGAAAAACTGTTTTTT. It encodes CASSLRTGSEKLFF. V gene TRBV13 combines with J gene TRBJ1-4; TRBD1 agrees at 8 bases. Germline V gene data show CDR1 as PRHDT and CDR2 as FYEKMQ (reference sequence). CDR3 size: 14 residues. V trimming: 2 bases; J trimming: 7 bases; junction bases outside the gene matches: 3.

The rearrangement links TRBV5-1 to TRBJ1-3; tentatively, D is TRBD1 (6 bases). Germline V CDR1 and CDR2: SGHRS, YFSETQ. This CDR3 is built from 14 residues. V was clipped by 7 bases and J by 3 bases, with 14 bases between them. Here the CDR3 DNA reads TGCGCCAGCTCCGCGGGGGCGGGTGGAAACACCATATATTTT. Amino acid sequence: CASSAGAGGNTIYF. Supplemented by reference TRBV5-1 and TRBJ1-3, the full variable domain reads KAGVTQTPRYLIKTRGQQVTLSCSPISGHRSVSWYQQTPGQGLQFLFEYFSETQRNKGNFPGRFSGRQFSNSRSEMNVSTLELGDSALYLCASSAGAGGNTIYFGEGSWLTVV.

The J gene is TRBJ1-1, the V gene TRBV28, with TRBD1 matching over 8 bases. With V trimmed by 5 bases and J by 8 bases, 16 bases remained unmatched. Per the germline V gene, CDR1 is MDHEN and CDR2 is SYDVKM. CDR3 size: 16 residues. The CDR3 DNA is TGTGCCAGCAGTAGCTCGACCGGGACAGGTATACGGGAAGCTTTCTTT. Translating it yields CASSSSTGTGIREAFF. Filled out from reference TRBV28 and TRBJ1-1, the complete variable domain reads DVKVTQSSRYLVKRTGEKVFLECVQDMDHENMFWYRQDPGLGLRLIYFSYDVKMKEKGDIPEGYSVSREKKERFSLILESASTNQTSMYLCASSSSTGTGIREAFFGQGTRLTVV.

The chain combines TRBV9 with TRBJ1-2; D not certain. Trimming cost V 3 bases and J 12 bases, with 15 bases left between them. CDR3 size: 12 residues. Germline V gene data show CDR1 as SGDLS and CDR2 as YYNGEE. The CDR3 sequence is CASSAFGVPNTF. The CDR3 DNA reads TGTGCCAGCAGCGCTTTCGGGGTCCCCAACACCTTC.

V and J are TRBV18 and TRBJ1-6; TRBD1 is a possible D gene (6 bases). Trimming removed 3 bases at V and 8 bases at J, with 11 bases between. Germline V CDR1 and CDR2: KGHSH, LQKENI. The CDR3 runs 14 residues. The CDR3 is CASSPGRGDSPLHF. The CDR3 coding sequence is TGTGCCAGCTCACCGGGGAGGGGGGATTCACCCCTCCACTTT.

The chain employs TRBV7-8 and TRBJ1-1; D uncertain. V dropped 2 bases and J dropped 5 bases, with 12 bases sitting between them. CDR1 is SGHVS and CDR2 is FQNEAQ in the germline V gene. CDR3 size: 14 residues. The CDR3 reads CASSLFSGLTEAFF. CDR3 DNA sequence: TGTGCCAGCAGCTTATTCTCAGGTTTAACTGAAGCTTTCTTT.

The chain carries TRBV21-1 and TRBJ2-7; the table names TRBD1, a call not compared with the DNA. TRBV21-1 is a known pseudogene. CDR3 size: 14 residues. The CDR3 nucleotides are TGTGCCAGCAACTTAGGGGGCAGCTCCTACGAGCAGTACGTC. It specifies CASNLGGSSYEQYV.

Regarding this clone: One end of the junction fails to match germline, which may point to a read error. The chain recombines TRBV7-8 with TRBJ2-1; 9 nucleotides agree with TRBD2. CDR3 length: 11 amino acids. Germline values: CDR1 SGHVS, CDR2 FQNEAQ. CDR3 protein: CASSFGTSPIF. The CDR3 coding sequence is TGTGCCAGCAGCTTCGGGACTAGCCCTATCTTC.

The rearrangement joins TRBV28 to TRBJ1-4; D uncertain. In germline, CDR1 is MDHEN, CDR2 SYDVKM. Deletions cut 1 base from V and 0 bases from J, with 6 bases between. The CDR3 has 15 residues. CDR3 sequence: CASSLFRATNEKLFF. CDR3 bases: TGTGCCAGCAGTTTATTCCGGGCAACTAATGAAAAACTGTTTTTT.

The rearrangement uses TRBV6-2 or TRBV6-3 and TRBJ1-1; no clear D. This CDR3 is built from 11 residues. Per the germline V gene, CDR1 is MNHEY and CDR2 is SVGEGT. V lost 2 bases and J 5 bases, leaving 3 bases between the germline ends. The DNA of the CDR3 is TGTGCCAGCAGTTACGTAACTGAAGCTTTCTTT. This gives the protein CASSYVTEAFF.

The chain uses TRBV2 and TRBJ2-2, with 10 bases fitting TRBD2. J lost 1 base, V lost 4 bases, and 12 bases had no gene match. From germline, CDR1 is SNHLY and CDR2 FYNNEI. This CDR3 has 19 amino acids. The CDR3 protein is CASSAYSGGAFGNTGELFF. The CDR3 DNA is TGTGCCAGCAGTGCCTACAGCGGGGGGGCCTTTGGGAACACCGGGGAGCTGTTTTTT. Based on the CDR3 plus reference TRBV2 and TRBJ2-2, the full variable domain is EPEVTQTPSHQVTQMGQEVILRCVPISNHLYFYWYRQILGQKVEFLVSFYNNEISEKSEIFDDQFSVERPDGSNFTLKIRSTKLEDSAMYFCASSAYSGGAFGNTGELFFGEGSRLTVL.

This clone was counted between two and nine times. This rearrangement joins TRBV5-8 to TRBJ1-1; TRBD1 might be the D (5 bases). The CDR3 sequence is 12 residues long. V lost 4 bases, J lost 6 bases, and 10 bases lay in between. Germline V gene data show CDR1 as SGHTS and CDR2 as YDEGEE. The CDR3 protein is CASSPGSPEAFF. CDR3 DNA: TGTGCCAGCAGCCCAGGGTCGCCTGAAGCTTTCTTT.

The gene calls are TRBV27 and TRBJ1-5; 7 nucleotides match TRBD1. The CDR3 loop spans 15 amino acids. Per germline, CDR1 MNHEY and CDR2 SMNVEV (reference sequence). Trimming at V came to 6 bases and at J to 7 bases, leaving 12 bases not matched to a gene. CDR3 in DNA: TGTGCCAGCAGGGCAGGGGGAATGGTGGGCCAGCCCCAGCATTTT. Amino acid sequence: CASRAGGMVGQPQHF.

The genes are TRBV5-5 and TRBJ2-7; the D gene is possibly TRBD1 (5 bases). Germline V gene lookup returns CDR1 SGHKS and CDR2 YYEKEE (reference sequence). The CDR3 runs to 15 residues. Trimming shortened V by 5 bases and J by 0 bases, and 15 bases separated the two germline ends. DNA of the CDR3: TGTGCCAGCAGAACCACAGGCCAAAGCTCCTACGAGCAGTACGTC. As protein: CASRTTGQSSYEQYV.

The chain carries TRBV11-2 and TRBJ2-6, with a tentative D call TRBD1 (5 bases). Per germline, CDR1 SGHAT and CDR2 FQNNGV. V gave up 1 base and J gave up 0 bases, with 13 bases separating them. CDR3 length equals 18 residues. In DNA form, the CDR3 reads TGTGCCAGCAGCTTAGGGGGCGCGGTTTTCTCTGGGGCCAACGTCCTGACTTTC. It codes for CASSLGGAVFSGANVLTF.

The rearrangement uses TRBV7-6 and TRBJ2-3; D gene unclear. Germline CDR1 is SGHVS and CDR2 is FNYEAQ. CDR3 size: 17 residues. V lost 3 bases to trimming and J lost 1 base, with 17 bases between them. CDR3 coding DNA: TGTGCCAGCAGCTTCCGGGTTCGGCCGGATGGCACAGATACGCAGTATTTT. Amino acid sequence: CASSFRVRPDGTDTQYF.

The V call is TRBV30, the J call TRBJ2-3; TRBD2 matches 13 bases. From germline, CDR1 is GTSNPN and CDR2 SVGIG (reference sequence). The trim removed 4 bases at V and 4 bases at J, leaving 8 bases unmatched. The CDR3 length is 16 residues. The CDR3 bases are TGTGCCTGGAACCTAGGGACTAGCGGGGTTGCAGATACGCAGTATTTT. This codes for CAWNLGTSGVADTQYF.

CDR3: CASSYEARGNTEAFF. The CDR3 DNA sequence: TGTGCCAGCAGTTACGAGGCCAGGGGAAACACTGAAGCTTTCTTT. The chain uses TRBV6-5 and TRBJ1-1, with a tentative D call TRBD1 (6 bases). V lost 2 bases, J lost 2 bases, and 12 bases lay in between. CDR3 size: 15 residues. Germline V lookup: CDR1 MNHEY, CDR2 SVGAGI.

This chain joins TRBV9 and TRBJ1-6, with D perhaps matching TRBD1 (6 bases). Trimming stripped 3 bases from V and 10 bases from J, with 14 bases between. From germline, CDR1 is SGDLS and CDR2 YYNGEE. The CDR3 covers 14 residues. CDR3 sequence (DNA): TGTGCCAGCAGCGATACAGGGAATGGATCACCCCTCCACTTT. Residues: CASSDTGNGSPLHF.

V and J are TRBV4-3 and TRBJ2-2, with D perhaps TRBD1 (7 bases). Germline V gene lookup returns CDR1 LGHNA and CDR2 YSLEER. The CDR3 totals 13 residues. Between the trimmed V and J ends, which lost 8 bases and 6 bases, there was a span of 13 bases. CDR3 nucleotides: TGCGCCAGCTCCTCCAGGGGGGCCGGGGAGCTGTTTTTT. It specifies CASSSRGAGELFF.

The chain carries TRBV12-3 or TRBV12-4 and TRBJ1-2; 8 positions match TRBD1. The CDR3 is 13 residues long. Unmatched junction bases numbered 6, after V lost 9 bases and J lost 3 bases. CDR3 bases: TGTGCCAGTTTAACGACAGGGGACTATGGCTACACCTTC. As protein: CASLTTGDYGYTF.

J is TRBJ2-1 and V is TRBV24-1; 11 bases are shared with TRBD1. Germline loops: CDR1 KGHDR, CDR2 SFDVKD. Losses at the gene ends were 7 bases for V and 3 bases for J; bases not matched to a gene: 1. The CDR3 is 14 amino acids. CDR3 amino acids: CATSGTGGYNEQFF. In DNA form, the CDR3 reads TGTGCCACCAGCGGGACAGGGGGCTACAATGAGCAGTTCTTC.